The 24 T cell receptor beta chains in this list originate from one sample, sequenced in a study of blood T cell repertoires in COVID-19. Sequencing was performed with immunoSEQ multiplex PCR; in TCRdb, only in-frame clones are kept and a portion is missing. The table shows 110,000 to 150,000 clones, with more than 75% occurring only once. The sequencing sample was made of peripheral blood. The receptor set was obtained from an older man with acute or convalescent COVID-19.

This sequence joins TRBV5-1 and TRBJ2-1; D remains unclear. V dropped 0 bases and J dropped 6 bases, with 7 bases sitting between them. This CDR3 is built from 13 residues. The germline V gene has CDR1 SGHRS and CDR2 YFSETQ. The DNA for the CDR3 is TGCGCCAGCAGCTTGGGCGTCGTCAATGAGCAGTTCTTC. This translates into CASSLGVVNEQFF.

This clone was observed a single time. The chain joins TRBV19 to TRBJ1-5; 8 bases match TRBD1. The ends lost 5 bases at V and 0 bases at J; junction bases unmatched: 21. The CDR3 is 21 residues long. CDR1 is LNHDA, CDR2 SQIVND, per germline (reference sequence). CDR3 sequence (DNA): TGTGCCAGTAGTCAGCCCCCTCCGGGACAGGTAAGGGAGTATAGCAATCAGCCCCAGCATTTT. Translation gives CASSQPPPGQVREYSNQPQHF. The whole variable domain, filled in from reference TRBV19 and TRBJ1-5, reads DGGITQSPKYLFRKEGQNVTLSCEQNLNHDAMYWYRQDPGQGLRLIYYSQIVNDFQKGDIAEGYSVSREKKESFPLTVTSAQKNPTAFYLCASSQPPPGQVREYSNQPQHFGDGTRLSIL.

This clone showed up just a few times. The chain combines TRBV28 with TRBJ2-5, with TRBD2 as a possible D gene (7 bases). This CDR3 has 14 residues. Germline V gene lookup returns CDR1 MDHEN and CDR2 SYDVKM. With 6 bases removed from V and 6 bases from J, the gap between germline ends came to 17 bases. Here the CDR3 DNA reads TGTGCCAGCAGGGGAGGGGGGGGAACGAAGACCCAGTACTTC. It is translated as CASRGGGGTKTQYF. The variable domain in full, completed from reference TRBV28 and TRBJ2-5, reads DVKVTQSSRYLVKRTGEKVFLECVQDMDHENMFWYRQDPGLGLRLIYFSYDVKMKEKGDIPEGYSVSREKKERFSLILESASTNQTSMYLCASRGGGGTKTQYFGPGTRLLVL.

This clone occurred once. The V gene is TRBV29-1, the J gene TRBJ2-3; maybe TRBD1 (5 bases). Trimming took off 6 bases at V and 2 bases at J, with 15 bases between the two ends. The CDR3 contains 14 residues. Per the germline V gene, CDR1 is SQVTM and CDR2 is ANQGSEA. The CDR3 bases are TGCAGCGTCGCTAAGGGGTCCAACACAGATACGCAGTATTTT. Its protein product is CSVAKGSNTDTQYF.

The chain links TRBV6-6 to TRBJ2-5; 8 bases map to TRBD1. Unmatched junction bases numbered 13, after V lost 8 bases and J lost 2 bases. The CDR3 is 16 residues long. Germline CDR1 is MNHNY and CDR2 is SVGAGI (reference sequence). The CDR3 region has the DNA TGTGCCAGCGGACTCCCAGGACAGGGAATGCAAGAGACCCAGTACTTC. Its protein is CASGLPGQGMQETQYF.

The chain recombines TRBV7-2 with TRBJ1-5, with TRBD1 matching over 7 bases. J was trimmed by 7 bases and V by 6 bases; bases with no gene match: 6. This CDR3 is built from 13 residues. The germline gives CDR1 SGHTA, CDR2 FQGNSA. Here the CDR3 DNA reads TGTGCCAGCAGTGTTGACAGGGACCAGCCCCAGCATTTT. It yields the protein CASSVDRDQPQHF.

The chain joins TRBV7-9 to TRBJ1-6; D is perhaps TRBD1 (6 bases). Between the trimmed V and J ends, which lost 3 bases and 10 bases, there was a span of 13 bases. The CDR3 extends over 14 amino acids. Germline CDR1 SEHNR, CDR2 FQNEAQ (reference sequence). In DNA, the CDR3 is TGTGCCAGCAGCTTTTTGGGGGCTGGATCACCCCTCCACTTT. Its protein is CASSFLGAGSPLHF.

The chain has TRBV7-2 and TRBJ1-2; 7 bases agree with TRBD1. This CDR3 region has 15 residues. CDR1 SGHTA and CDR2 FQGNSA come from the germline V gene. Trimming took 0 bases from V and 6 from J; bases not matched to a gene: 7. CDR3 residues: CASSLAAGGVNGYTF. Written as DNA, the CDR3 is TGTGCCAGCAGCTTAGCCGCAGGGGGAGTCAATGGCTACACCTTC. Using reference TRBV7-2 and TRBJ1-2 for the parts outside the CDR3, the full variable domain is GAGVSQSPSNKVTEKGKDVELRCDPISGHTALYWYRQSLGQGLEFLIYFQGNSAPDKSGLPSDRFSAERTGGSVSTLTIQRTQQEDSAVYLCASSLAAGGVNGYTFGSGTRLTVV.

This rearrangement joins TRBV5-1 to TRBJ2-2, with 9 bases lining up with TRBD1. The germline V gene has CDR1 SGHRS and CDR2 YFSETQ. The V gene end was trimmed by 4 bases and the J gene end by 6 bases; junction bases not matched to a gene: 4. The CDR3 is 14 amino acids. The CDR3 protein is CASSRQGEAGELFF. The CDR3 DNA is TGCGCCAGCAGCAGACAGGGGGAGGCCGGGGAGCTGTTTTTT.

This clone was counted once. The chain employs TRBV2 and TRBJ2-4, with 11 nucleotides matching TRBD1. The CDR3 length is 13 residues. The junction had 4 bases not matched to a gene; V was cut back by 7 bases and J by 8 bases. Germline V gene sequence: CDR1 SNHLY, CDR2 FYNNEI. CDR3 amino acids: CASTGTGGDIQYF. The CDR3 DNA is TGTGCCAGCACCGGGACAGGGGGGGACATTCAGTACTTC.

This sequence joins TRBV4-2 and TRBJ1-2; no reliable D call. Trimming removed 1 base at V and 3 bases at J, with 6 bases between. The CDR3 has 13 amino acids. CDR1 and CDR2 from the germline V gene are LGHNA and YNFKEQ. This CDR3 reads CASSQVSDYGYTF. CDR3 coding DNA: TGTGCCAGCAGCCAAGTTAGTGACTATGGCTACACCTTC.

The V gene is TRBV7-6, the J gene TRBJ1-1; D is unresolved. V lost 5 bases and J lost 0, with 7 bases in between. The CDR3 runs to 13 residues. Germline loops: CDR1 SGHVS, CDR2 FNYEAQ. The CDR3 spells CASSRQMNTEAFF. CDR3 coding DNA: TGTGCCAGCAGCCGTCAGATGAACACTGAAGCTTTCTTT.

This clone has only one observation. The CDR3 reads CASRLLGTGTHEQYF. The CDR3 DNA reads as TGTGCCAGCAGACTACTGGGGACAGGGACCCACGAGCAGTACTTC. The genes are TRBV7-9 and TRBJ2-7, with TRBD1 identical over 9 bases. V lost 6 bases, J lost 5 bases, and 11 bases stayed unmatched. This CDR3 is 15 amino acids long. Germline V lookup: CDR1 SEHNR, CDR2 FQNEAQ (reference sequence).

The rearrangement uses TRBV3-1 (or the pseudogene TRBV3-2) and TRBJ1-2, with unresolved D. V was trimmed by 1 base and J by 4 bases, leaving 7 bases between them. The germline V gene encodes CDR1 LGHDT and CDR2 YNNKEL (reference sequence). The CDR3 length is 13 residues. CDR3 DNA sequence: TGTGCCAGCAGCCAAGGTTACATCTATGGCTACACCTTC. The encoded protein is CASSQGYIYGYTF.

This chain connects TRBV6-5 to TRBJ1-6; D possibly corresponds to TRBD1 (5 bases). The CDR3 is 15 residues long. The germline V gene encodes CDR1 MNHEY and CDR2 SVGAGI. V lost 6 bases to trimming and J lost 11 bases, with 20 bases between them. The CDR3 loop reads CASRISLPGGTPLHF. CDR3 bases: TGTGCCAGCAGAATTAGTCTTCCGGGGGGTACACCCCTCCACTTT.

The chain has TRBV12-5 and TRBJ1-5; D call uncertain. V was trimmed by 0 bases and J by 3 bases, leaving 12 bases between them. The germline V gene has CDR1 LGHNT and CDR2 FRNRAP. The CDR3 sequence is 16 residues long. CDR3 sequence reads: CASGLVPSRNNQPQHF. CDR3 nucleotide sequence: TGTGCTAGTGGTTTGGTACCCAGCAGGAACAATCAGCCCCAGCATTTT.

J is TRBJ1-3 and V is TRBV10-3; D not resolved. In germline, CDR1 is ENHRY, CDR2 SYGVKD. The CDR3 sequence is 11 residues long. Trimming took 3 bases from V and 6 from J, leaving 3 bases between them. The CDR3 is CAISDKNTIYF. The CDR3 DNA reads as TGTGCCATCAGTGACAAAAACACCATATATTTT.

The chain combines TRBV28 with TRBJ1-6, with 7 bases that match TRBD1. CDR3 size: 14 residues. Germline V gene lookup returns CDR1 MDHEN and CDR2 SYDVKM. V was clipped by 6 bases and J by 6 bases; unmatched bases: 5. The CDR3 region has the DNA TGTGCCAGCAGCTTGACAGGGATTAATTCACCCCTCCACTTT. This sequence encodes CASSLTGINSPLHF.

The chain has TRBV30 and TRBJ2-5, with D possibly TRBD2 on 6 matching bases. CDR1 and CDR2 from the germline V gene are GTSNPN and SVGIG (reference sequence). V was trimmed by 0 bases and J by 5 bases, leaving 13 bases between them. The CDR3 sequence is 14 residues long. The CDR3 bases are TGTGCCTGGAGTGTCGGAGGGGCGGGGGAGACCCAGTACTTC. Protein product: CAWSVGGAGETQYF.

This chain joins TRBV2 and TRBJ2-6; tentative D call: TRBD1 (6 bases). Between the trimmed V and J ends, which lost 8 bases and 3 bases, there was a span of 14 bases. The germline gives CDR1 SNHLY, CDR2 FYNNEI. This CDR3 has 15 residues. CDR3 in DNA: TGTGCCAGCGGCCCCGAGACAGGTGGGGCCAACGTCCTGACTTTC. Residues: CASGPETGGANVLTF.

This clone appeared a few times. J is TRBJ2-2 and V is TRBV5-1; D may be TRBD2 (6 bases). The CDR3 is 16 amino acids. Looked up from germline, CDR1 is SGHRS and CDR2 is YFSETQ. With 0 bases removed from V and 2 bases from J, the gap between germline ends came to 11 bases. The CDR3 loop is CASSLGSGLNTGELFF. CDR3 sequence (DNA): TGCGCCAGCAGCTTGGGTAGCGGACTAAACACCGGGGAGCTGTTTTTT.

This clone has only a few counts. The CDR3 DNA follows: TGTGCCAGCACGGGACAGTGGGATACGCAGTATTTT. Its translation is CASTGQWDTQYF. This chain uses TRBV2 with TRBJ2-3, with TRBD1 matching 7 bases. Germline CDR1 SNHLY, CDR2 FYNNEI. Losses at the gene ends were 7 bases for V and 6 bases for J; bases not matched to a gene: 4. The length of the CDR3 is 12 residues.

The chain links TRBV4-2 to TRBJ1-5; 7 bases align to TRBD1. Germline V lookup: CDR1 LGHNA, CDR2 YNFKEQ. After removal of 4 bases from V and 4 bases from J, the junction contained 10 bases not matched to a gene. CDR3 size: 16 residues. The CDR3 loop is CASSPGTALGNQPQHF. The CDR3 bases are TGTGCCAGCAGCCCAGGGACAGCTCTTGGGAATCAGCCCCAGCATTTT.

The gene calls are TRBV6-2 or TRBV6-3 and TRBJ2-5; 7 nucleotides align to TRBD1. The CDR3 loop spans 14 amino acids. Germline CDR1 is MNHEY and CDR2 is SVGEGT. Trimming took 2 bases from V and 4 from J; bases not matched to a gene: 4. The CDR3 nucleotides read TGTGCCAGCAGTTACAACAGGGGCCCAGAGACCCAGTACTTC. Encoded protein: CASSYNRGPETQYF.